This T cell receptor beta chain emerged from a study of shared clonotypes between healthy human individuals (dated by TCRdb to the early 2020s). About the study as a whole: Three men and a couple of women, aged 18 to 49 years, made up the cohort. Libraries were prepared and TCR repertoires were sequenced by different laboratories using diverse techniques, in order to increase sequencing depth and limit assay-specific biases. Blood TCR repertoires of five healthy adults were deeply sequenced to estimate repertoire size and the extent of clonotype sharing between individuals. Leukapheresis yielded between about 0.94 and 9.5 billion PBMCs per donor. For each donor, CD4 naive and CD4 memory were each given three plates, CD8 naive was given two plates, and CD8 memory was given one plate.

Here is what the overall study found, with its caveats: Because the study included only a small number of donors, the genetic and exposure-history diversity represented was limited. Pairwise subsampling indicated that sequencing depth was expected to affect the degree of clonotype sharing among donors. Sharing across several donors was observed for around 4.8% of naive CD4, 3.5% of naive CD8, about 2.5% of memory CD4, and around 0.4% of memory CD8 clonotypes. Compared with non-shared clonotypes, clonotypes shared by all four sorted-subset donors had higher generation probabilities. Sampling was limited to blood, and TCR repertoires in tissue likely differ from TCR repertoires in blood. Rarefaction of sorted-subset datasets indicated incomplete sequencing despite the large sequencing depth. Naive subsets generally had larger estimated clonotype richness than memory subsets did.

Using the deep immunoSEQ assay, TCR CDR3 regions were amplified from genomic DNA by multiplex PCR. Extracted genomic DNA from each cell subset was distributed evenly across all wells of several immunoSEQ 96-well plates, and each plate was treated as a replicate. For sorted subsets, roughly 190 ng of genomic DNA, equivalent to some 30,000 T cell genomes, went into each replicate PCR. Purified libraries were measured with a Qubit 3.0 fluorometer, size-checked on a Bioanalyzer 2100, and measured again with the KAPA Library Quantification kit. A separate single-read 150-cycle Illumina NextSeq 550 flow cell was used to sequence each immunoSEQ 96-well plate. The study's own analysis went as follows. Because the immunoSEQ output included only junctional sequences and no quality scores, the filtering could not be the same as the filtering used for full-length reads. Sequences were annotated with PyIR, a Python wrapper for IgBLAST v1.9, using IMGT germline references to assign V/J genes and CDR3. Reads were removed for weak V/J assignments (E-value above 1e-6), missing CDR3, stop codons, out-of-frame junctions, or ambiguous translated residues. A V3J clonotype was defined by an identical inferred V gene, J gene, and CDR3 amino acid sequence. The percentage overlap between two repertoires was calculated by dividing the number of shared unique clonotypes by the size of the smaller repertoire. Richness of each repertoire was evaluated using RTK rarefaction, the Chao1 estimator, and Recon v2.1 estimates of unobserved clonotypes. For all TCRbeta clonotypes obtained by the gDNA method from a few donors, generation probabilities were computed with OLGA. Imported from immuneACCESS, the table was reduced by TCRdb to in-frame sequences with V and J called. These copies leave out some clones; in studies compared against another copy, an unresolved V gene accounts for under half, and the cause of the remainder is not known. For V, J and clone size, that table is used; D and trimming come from the DNA. The sample table records hundreds of thousands of clones; just over 90% of these occur just once. About 24% of the sample goes to the ten largest clones.

CD8 naive samples were obtained by positive selection for CCR7 among CD45RO-negative cells, yielding a CD45RA+CCR7+ population from which TemRA cells were excluded. The donors were healthy, HIV-negative adults who had no recently reported acute infections or vaccinations. All donors were Caucasian adults living in Nashville, Tennessee, USA. Blood was obtained by leukapheresis, after which PBMCs were separated by Ficoll-Histopaque density gradient centrifugation and cryopreserved in liquid nitrogen vapor phase. Analytical flow cytometry was used to check the purity and quantity of each magnetically sorted T cell population. From each sorted fraction, genomic DNA was isolated and quantified by UV absorbance on a Nanodrop 2000c. To note about this clone: Its antigen target is currently unknown. The record has no base qualities; no much larger clone is one base away.

The sequence was obtained from a man aged 25-45 years in good health. Sequenced material: naive CD8+ T cells sorted from blood. The cell subset or site label, read with the paper, signifies: CD45RA+CCR7+.

In nucleotides, the sequence is TGCGCCAGCAGCCCAAATACAGGGGAAGAGACCCAGTACTTC. It codes for CASSPNTGEETQYF. The V and J genes are TRBV5-1 and TRBJ2-5, and TRBD1 matches 7 of the central bases. From the cysteine through the phenylalanine, the CDR3 covers 14 amino acids. Only CDR3 DNA remains: 42 bases, in frame from the first base. V ends up 4 bases short and J 3 bases short, with an unmatched junction base count of 6. The germline V gene provides CDR1 SGHRS and CDR2 YFSETQ.